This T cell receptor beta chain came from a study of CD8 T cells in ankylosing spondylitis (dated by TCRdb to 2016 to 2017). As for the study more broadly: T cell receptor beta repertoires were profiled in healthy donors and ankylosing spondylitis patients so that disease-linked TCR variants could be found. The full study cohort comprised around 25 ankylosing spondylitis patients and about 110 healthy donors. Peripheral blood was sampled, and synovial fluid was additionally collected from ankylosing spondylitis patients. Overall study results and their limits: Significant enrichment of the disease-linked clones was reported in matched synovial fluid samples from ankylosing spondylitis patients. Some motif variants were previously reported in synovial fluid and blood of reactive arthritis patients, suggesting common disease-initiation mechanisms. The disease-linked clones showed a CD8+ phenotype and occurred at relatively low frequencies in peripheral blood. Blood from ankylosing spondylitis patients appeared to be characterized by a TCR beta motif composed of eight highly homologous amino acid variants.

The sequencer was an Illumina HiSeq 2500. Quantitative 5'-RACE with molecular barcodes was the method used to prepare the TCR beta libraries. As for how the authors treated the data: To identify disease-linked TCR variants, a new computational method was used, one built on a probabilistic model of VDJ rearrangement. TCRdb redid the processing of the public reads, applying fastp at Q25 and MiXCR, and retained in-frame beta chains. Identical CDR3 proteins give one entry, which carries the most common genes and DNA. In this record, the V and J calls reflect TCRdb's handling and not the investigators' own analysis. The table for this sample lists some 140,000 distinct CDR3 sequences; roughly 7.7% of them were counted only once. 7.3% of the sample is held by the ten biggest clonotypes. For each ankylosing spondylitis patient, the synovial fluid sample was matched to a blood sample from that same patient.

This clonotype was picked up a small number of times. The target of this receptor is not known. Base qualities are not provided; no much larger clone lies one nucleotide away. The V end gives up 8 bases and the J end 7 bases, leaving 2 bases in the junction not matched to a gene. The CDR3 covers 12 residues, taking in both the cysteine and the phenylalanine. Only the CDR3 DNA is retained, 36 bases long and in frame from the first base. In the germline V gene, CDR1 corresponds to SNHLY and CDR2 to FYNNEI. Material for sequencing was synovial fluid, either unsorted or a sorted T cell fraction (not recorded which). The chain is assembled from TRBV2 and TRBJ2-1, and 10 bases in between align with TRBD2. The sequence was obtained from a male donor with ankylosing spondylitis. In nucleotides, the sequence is TGTGCCAGCCGGGGACTAGCGAATGAGCAGTTCTTC. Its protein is CASRGLANEQFF.